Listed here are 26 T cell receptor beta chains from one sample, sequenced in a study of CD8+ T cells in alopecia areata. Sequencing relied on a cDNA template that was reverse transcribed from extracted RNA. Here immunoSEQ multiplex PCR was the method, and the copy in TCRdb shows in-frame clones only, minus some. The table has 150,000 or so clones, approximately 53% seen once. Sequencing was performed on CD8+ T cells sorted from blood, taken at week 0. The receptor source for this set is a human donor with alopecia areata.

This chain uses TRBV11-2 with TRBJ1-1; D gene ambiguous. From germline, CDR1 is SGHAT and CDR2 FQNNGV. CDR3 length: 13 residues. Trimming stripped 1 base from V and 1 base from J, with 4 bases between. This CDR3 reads CASSLARNTEAFF. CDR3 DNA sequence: TGTGCCAGCAGCTTAGCCAGGAACACTGAAGCTTTCTTT.

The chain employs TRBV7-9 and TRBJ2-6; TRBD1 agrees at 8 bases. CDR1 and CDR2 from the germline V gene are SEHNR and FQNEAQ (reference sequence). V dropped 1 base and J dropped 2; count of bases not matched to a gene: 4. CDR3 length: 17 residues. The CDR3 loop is CASSLGDRGTGANVLTF. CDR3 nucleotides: TGTGCCAGCAGCTTAGGAGACAGGGGTACTGGGGCCAACGTCCTGACTTTC. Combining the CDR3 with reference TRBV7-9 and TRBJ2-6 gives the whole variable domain DTGVSQNPRHKITKRGQNVTFRCDPISEHNRLYWYRQTLGQGPEFLTYFQNEAQLEKSRLLSDRFSAERPKGSFSTLEIQRTEQGDSAMYLCASSLGDRGTGANVLTFGAGSRLTVL.

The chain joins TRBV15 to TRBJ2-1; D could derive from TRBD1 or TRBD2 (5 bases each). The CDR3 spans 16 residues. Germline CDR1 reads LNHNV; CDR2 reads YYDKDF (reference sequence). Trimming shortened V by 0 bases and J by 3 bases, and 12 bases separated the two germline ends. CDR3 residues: CATSRDRDPVYNEQFF. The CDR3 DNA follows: TGTGCCACCAGCAGAGATCGGGACCCTGTCTACAATGAGCAGTTCTTC.

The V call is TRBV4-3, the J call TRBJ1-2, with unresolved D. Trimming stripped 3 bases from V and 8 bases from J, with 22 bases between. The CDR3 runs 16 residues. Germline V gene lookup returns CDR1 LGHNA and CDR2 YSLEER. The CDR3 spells CASSQTLFGSASGYTF. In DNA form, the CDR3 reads TGCGCCAGCAGCCAGACTCTCTTTGGCAGCGCCTCGGGCTACACCTTC.

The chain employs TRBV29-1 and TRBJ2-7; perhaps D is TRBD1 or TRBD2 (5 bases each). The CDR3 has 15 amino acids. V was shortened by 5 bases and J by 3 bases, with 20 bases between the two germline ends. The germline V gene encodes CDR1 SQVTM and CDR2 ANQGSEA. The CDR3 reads CSVRKRDLGDYEQYF. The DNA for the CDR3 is TGCAGCGTTCGTAAACGGGACCTTGGGGACTACGAGCAGTACTTC.

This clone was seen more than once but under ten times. The CDR3: CASSIKGQAYEQYF. The CDR3 DNA reads TGTGCCAGTAGTATTAAGGGACAGGCCTACGAGCAGTACTTC. The V gene is TRBV19, the J gene TRBJ2-7; TRBD1 matches at 8 bases. The CDR3 is 14 amino acids. The J segment lost 2 bases and the V segment lost 3 bases, leaving 3 bases of the junction unmatched. Germline CDR1 and CDR2: LNHDA and SQIVND (reference sequence).

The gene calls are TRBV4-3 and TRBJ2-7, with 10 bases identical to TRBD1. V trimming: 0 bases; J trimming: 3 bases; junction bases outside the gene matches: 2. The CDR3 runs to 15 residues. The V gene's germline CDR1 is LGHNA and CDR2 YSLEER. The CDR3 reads CASSQDDRGLYEQYF. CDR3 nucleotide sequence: TGCGCCAGCAGCCAAGACGACAGGGGGCTCTACGAGCAGTACTTC.

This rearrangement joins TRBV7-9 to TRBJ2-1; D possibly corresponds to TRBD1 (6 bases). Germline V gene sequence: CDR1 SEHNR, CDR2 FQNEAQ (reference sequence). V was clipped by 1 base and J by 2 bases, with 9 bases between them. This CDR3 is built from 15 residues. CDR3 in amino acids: CASSLGGHPYNEQFF. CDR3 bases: TGTGCCAGCAGCTTAGGGGGACACCCCTACAATGAGCAGTTCTTC.

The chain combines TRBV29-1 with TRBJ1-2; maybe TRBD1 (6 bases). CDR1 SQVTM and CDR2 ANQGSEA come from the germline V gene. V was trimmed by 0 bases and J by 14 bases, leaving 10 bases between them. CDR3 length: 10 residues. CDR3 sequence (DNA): TGCAGCGTTGAAGAAGGGGGGTTAACCTTC. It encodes CSVEEGGLTF.

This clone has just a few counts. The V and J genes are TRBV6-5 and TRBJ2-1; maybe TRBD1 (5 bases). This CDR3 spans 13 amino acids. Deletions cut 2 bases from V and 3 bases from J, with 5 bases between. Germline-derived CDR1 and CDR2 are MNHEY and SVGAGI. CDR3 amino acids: CASSYDSYNEQFF. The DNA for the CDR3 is TGTGCCAGCAGTTACGACAGCTACAATGAGCAGTTCTTC.

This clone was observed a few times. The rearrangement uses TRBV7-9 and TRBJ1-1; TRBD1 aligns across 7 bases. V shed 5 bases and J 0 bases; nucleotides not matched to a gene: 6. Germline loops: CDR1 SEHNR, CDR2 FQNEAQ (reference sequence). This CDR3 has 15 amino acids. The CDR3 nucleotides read TGTGCCAGCAGCGACAGCGGGACAGTGAACACTGAAGCTTTCTTT. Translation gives CASSDSGTVNTEAFF.

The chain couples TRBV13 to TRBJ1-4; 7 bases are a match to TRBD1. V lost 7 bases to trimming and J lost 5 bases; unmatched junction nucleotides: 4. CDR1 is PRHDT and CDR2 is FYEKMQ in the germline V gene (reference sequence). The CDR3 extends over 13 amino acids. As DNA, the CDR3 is TGTGCCAGCACCGTACAGGGGAATGAAAAACTGTTTTTT. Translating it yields CASTVQGNEKLFF.

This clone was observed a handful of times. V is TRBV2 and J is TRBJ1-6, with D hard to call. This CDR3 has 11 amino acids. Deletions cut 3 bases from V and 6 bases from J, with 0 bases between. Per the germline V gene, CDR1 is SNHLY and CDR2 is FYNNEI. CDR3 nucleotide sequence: TGTGCCAGCAGTGATAATTCACCCCTCCACTTT. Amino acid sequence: CASSDNSPLHF.

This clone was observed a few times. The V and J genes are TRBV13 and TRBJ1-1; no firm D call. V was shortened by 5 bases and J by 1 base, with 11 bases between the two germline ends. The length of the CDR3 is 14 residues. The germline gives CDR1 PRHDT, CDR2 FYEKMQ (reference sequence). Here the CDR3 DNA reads TGTGCCAGCAGCCAGCGGGCGGGGAACACTGAAGCTTTCTTT. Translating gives CASSQRAGNTEAFF.

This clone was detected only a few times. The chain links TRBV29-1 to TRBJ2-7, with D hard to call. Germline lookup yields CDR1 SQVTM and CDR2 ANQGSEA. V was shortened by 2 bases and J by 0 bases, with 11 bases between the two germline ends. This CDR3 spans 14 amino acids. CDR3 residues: CSVENSPNSYEQYF. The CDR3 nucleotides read TGCAGCGTTGAAAACAGCCCTAACTCCTACGAGCAGTACTTC.

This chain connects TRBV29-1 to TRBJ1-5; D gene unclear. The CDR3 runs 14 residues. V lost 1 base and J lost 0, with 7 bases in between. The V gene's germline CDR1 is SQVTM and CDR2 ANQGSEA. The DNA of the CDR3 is TGCAGCGTTGAAGTCGGAGATAGCAATCAGCCCCAGCATTTT. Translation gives CSVEVGDSNQPQHF.

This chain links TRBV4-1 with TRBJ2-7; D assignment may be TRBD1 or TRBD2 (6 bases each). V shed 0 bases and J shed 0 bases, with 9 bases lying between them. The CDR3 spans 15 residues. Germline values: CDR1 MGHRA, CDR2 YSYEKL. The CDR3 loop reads CASSQEGGSSYEQYF. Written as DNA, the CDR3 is TGCGCCAGCAGCCAAGAGGGGGGCAGCTCCTACGAGCAGTACTTC.

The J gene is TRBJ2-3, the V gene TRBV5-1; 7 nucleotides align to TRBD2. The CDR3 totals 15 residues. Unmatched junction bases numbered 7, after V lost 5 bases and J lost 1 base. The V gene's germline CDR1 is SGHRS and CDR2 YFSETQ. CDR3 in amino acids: CASRPLSGGTDTQYF. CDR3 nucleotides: TGCGCCAGCAGACCATTAAGCGGGGGCACAGATACGCAGTATTTT.

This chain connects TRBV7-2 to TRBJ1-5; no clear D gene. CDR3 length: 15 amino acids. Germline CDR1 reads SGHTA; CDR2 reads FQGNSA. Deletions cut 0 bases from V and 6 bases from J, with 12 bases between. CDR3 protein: CASSLAHGQPQPQHF. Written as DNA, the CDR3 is TGTGCCAGCAGCTTAGCACATGGTCAACCTCAGCCCCAGCATTTT.

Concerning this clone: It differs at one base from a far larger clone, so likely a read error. The CDR3 DNA follows: TGTGCCAGCAGTTACTTGAACACAGATACGCAGTATTTT. Its translation is CASSYLNTDTQYF. This sequence joins TRBV6-7 and TRBJ2-3; D remains ambiguous. TRBV6-7 counts as an open reading frame of uncertain function. V was trimmed by 1 base and J by 2 bases, leaving 4 bases between them. The CDR3 contains 13 residues.

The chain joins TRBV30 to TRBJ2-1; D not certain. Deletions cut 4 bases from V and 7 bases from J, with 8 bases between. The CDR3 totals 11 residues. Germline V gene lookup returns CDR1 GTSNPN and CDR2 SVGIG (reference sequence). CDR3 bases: TGTGCCTGGACGGATTCTAATGAGCAGTTCTTC. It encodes CAWTDSNEQFF.

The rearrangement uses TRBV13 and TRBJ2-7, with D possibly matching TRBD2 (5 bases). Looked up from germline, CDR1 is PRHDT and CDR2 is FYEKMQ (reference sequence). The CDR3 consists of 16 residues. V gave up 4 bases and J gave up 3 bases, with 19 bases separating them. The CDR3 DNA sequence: TGTGCCAGCAGCTCTCCCGCGGACGGAGGCAACTACGAGCAGTACTTC. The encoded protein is CASSSPADGGNYEQYF.

The CDR3 is CASATGQNTEAFF. The CDR3, as DNA: TGCGCCAGTGCGACAGGGCAGAACACTGAAGCTTTCTTT. J is TRBJ1-1 and V is TRBV5-1, with 7 nucleotides matching TRBD1. The CDR3 runs to 13 residues. Germline V gene lookup returns CDR1 SGHRS and CDR2 YFSETQ. With V trimmed by 8 bases and J by 1 base, 5 bases remained unmatched.

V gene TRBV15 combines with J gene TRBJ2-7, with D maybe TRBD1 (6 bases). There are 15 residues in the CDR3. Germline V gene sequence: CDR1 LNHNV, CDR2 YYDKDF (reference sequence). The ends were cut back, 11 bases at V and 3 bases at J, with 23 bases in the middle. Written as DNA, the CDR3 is TGTGCCGCCGCCGAAGGCAGGGGCGCATTCTACGAGCAGTACTTC. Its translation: CAAAEGRGAFYEQYF.

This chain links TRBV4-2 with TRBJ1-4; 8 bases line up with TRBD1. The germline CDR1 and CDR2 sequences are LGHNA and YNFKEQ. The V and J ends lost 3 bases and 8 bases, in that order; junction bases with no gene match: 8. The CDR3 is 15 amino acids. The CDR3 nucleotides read TGTGCCAGCAGCCAGCAGGGGGCTCTGGAGGAAAAACTGTTTTTT. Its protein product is CASSQQGALEEKLFF.

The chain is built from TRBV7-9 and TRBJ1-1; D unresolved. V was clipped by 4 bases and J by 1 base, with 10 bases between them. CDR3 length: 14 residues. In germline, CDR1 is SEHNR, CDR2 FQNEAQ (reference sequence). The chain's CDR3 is CASSSPRENTEAFF. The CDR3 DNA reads TGTGCCAGCAGCTCTCCCCGGGAGAACACTGAAGCTTTCTTT.